This T cell receptor (beta chain) was profiled in a study of blood T cells in healthy people across ages. The germline V gene has CDR1 MNHEY and CDR2 SVGEGT. Trimming took 2 bases from V and 9 from J, leaving 5 bases between them. This CDR3 contains 11 residues. Next came a second PCR, run for about 6 to 12 cycles, which used a sample-barcoded 5' primer along with a J-beta primer mix. TCRdb passed the 5' RACE reads through MiXCR, listing each CDR3 protein once. Here the sample spans fewer than 650,000 distinct CDR3 sequences, around 27% being singletons. The same data also went into a second study, on T cells of mothers and their children.

The receptor was derived from a boy between 2 and 15 years old in good health. What was sequenced was blood. V usage is TRBV6-2 or TRBV6-3 and J usage is TRBJ2-1; the D is unclear. DNA of the CDR3: TGTGCCAGCAGTTACCCCCCTGAGCAGTTCTTC. Its translation: CASSYPPEQFF.